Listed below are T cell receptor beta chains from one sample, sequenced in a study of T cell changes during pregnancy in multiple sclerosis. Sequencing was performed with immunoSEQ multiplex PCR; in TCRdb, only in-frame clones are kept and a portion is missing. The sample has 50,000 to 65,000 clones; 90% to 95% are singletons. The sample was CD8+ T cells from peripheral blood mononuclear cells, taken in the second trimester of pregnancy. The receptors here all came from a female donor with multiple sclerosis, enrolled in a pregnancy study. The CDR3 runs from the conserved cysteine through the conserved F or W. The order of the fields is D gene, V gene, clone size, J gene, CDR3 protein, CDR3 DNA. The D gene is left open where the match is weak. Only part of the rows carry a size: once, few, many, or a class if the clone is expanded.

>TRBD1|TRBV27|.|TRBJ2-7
CASSYLTTGVFEQYF
TGTGCCAGCTCCTATCTCACGACAGGGGTGTTCGAGCAGTACTTC
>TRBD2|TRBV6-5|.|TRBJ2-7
CASSYSSGGDHEQYF
TGTGCCAGCAGTTACTCGTCGGGAGGGGACCACGAGCAGTACTTC
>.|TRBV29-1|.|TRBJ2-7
CSAGGFSPYEQYF
TGCAGCGCCGGCGGGTTCAGCCCCTACGAGCAGTACTTC
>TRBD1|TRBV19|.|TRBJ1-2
CATRQGAVGYTF
TGTGCCACGAGACAGGGGGCGGTTGGCTACACCTTC
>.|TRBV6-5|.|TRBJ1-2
CASSYDGGTNYGYTF
TGTGCCAGCAGTTACGACGGCGGGACTAACTATGGCTACACCTTC
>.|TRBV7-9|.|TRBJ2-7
CASSGGGRVAYEQYF
TGTGCCAGCAGCGGAGGGGGCCGTGTAGCCTACGAGCAGTACTTC
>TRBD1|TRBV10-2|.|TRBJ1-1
CASAGGRNTEAFF
TGCGCCAGCGCAGGGGGTAGGAACACTGAAGCTTTCTTT
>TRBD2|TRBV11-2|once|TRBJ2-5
CASSPRPSGGQETQYF
TGTGCCAGCAGCCCGCGCCCTAGCGGAGGACAAGAGACCCAGTACTTC
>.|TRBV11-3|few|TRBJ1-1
CASSFSSNTEAFF
TGTGCCAGCAGCTTTTCCTCGAACACTGAAGCTTTCTTT
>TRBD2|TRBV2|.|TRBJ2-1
CASSVGWGGYNEQFF
TGTGCCAGCAGTGTGGGGTGGGGGGGCTACAATGAGCAGTTCTTC
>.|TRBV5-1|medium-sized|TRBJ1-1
CASSISIGTGENTEAFF
TGCGCCAGCAGCATCTCAATAGGAACCGGGGAGAACACTGAAGCTTTCTTT
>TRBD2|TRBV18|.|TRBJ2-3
CASSPPKREMTDTQYF
TGTGCCAGCTCACCACCGAAGCGGGAGATGACAGATACGCAGTATTTT
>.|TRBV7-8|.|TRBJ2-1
CASSSARGDSYNEQFF
TGTGCCAGCAGCTCCGCCCGCGGGGACAGCTACAATGAGCAGTTCTTC
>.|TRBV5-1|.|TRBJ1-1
CASKLWPGSGTEAFF
TGCGCCAGCAAACTCTGGCCGGGGAGTGGCACTGAAGCTTTCTTT
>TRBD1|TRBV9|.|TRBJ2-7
CASSGRLGIGTVYEQYF
TGTGCCAGCAGCGGGCGACTGGGGATCGGGACAGTCTACGAGCAGTACTTC
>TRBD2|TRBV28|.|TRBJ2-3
CASSYGLVGTDTQYF
TGTGCCAGCAGTTACGGACTAGTTGGCACAGATACGCAGTATTTT
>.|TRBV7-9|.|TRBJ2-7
CASSSGTYSSPYEQYF
TGTGCCAGCAGCTCCGGGACATATAGTAGTCCGTACGAGCAGTACTTC
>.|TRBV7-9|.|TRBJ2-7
CASRPTPGAGEQYF
TGTGCCAGCAGACCCACCCCAGGGGCCGGAGAGCAGTACTTC
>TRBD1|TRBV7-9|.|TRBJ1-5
CASSSSRQGDNQPQHF
TGTGCCAGCAGCTCCTCCCGACAGGGGGACAATCAGCCCCAGCATTTT
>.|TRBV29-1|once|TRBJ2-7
CSAEGAYEQYF
TGCAGCGCCGAGGGGGCCTACGAGCAGTACTTC
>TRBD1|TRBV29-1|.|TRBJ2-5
CSVELGTEETQYF
TGCAGCGTTGAACTAGGGACAGAAGAGACCCAGTACTTC
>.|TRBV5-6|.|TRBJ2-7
CASSLGRDPSYEQYF
TGTGCCAGCAGCTTGGGGCGGGACCCCTCCTACGAGCAGTACTTC